This T cell receptor beta chain was recorded in a study of T cells in Graves' hyperthyroidism and ophthalmopathy. General observations from the study: Most clonotypes that expanded in the thyroid above 0.001 also showed up in blood.

Turning to this clonotype: The target antigen is unknown.

RNA transcripts served as the template for amplifying TCR beta CDR3 regions. In the first-round RT-PCR of the TCR CDR3, the HTBI primer set was used. In TCRdb, the multiplex PCR reads were re-called with MiXCR into one record per CDR3 protein. The sample has around 520,000 distinct CDR3 sequences, approximately 15% seen once. Germline CDR1 and CDR2: LGHDT and YNNKEL (reference sequence). This CDR3 region has 15 residues. J lost 2 bases, V lost 4 bases, and 5 bases had no gene match. Sample: blood. J is TRBJ2-7 and V is TRBV3-1; 10 bases line up with TRBD1. The receptor comes from a woman aged 18-29 years with Graves' hyperthyroidism. CDR3 bases: TGTGCCAGCAGCCTAGGGACAGGGGCCCCCTACGAGCAGTACGTC. Translating it yields CASSLGTGAPYEQYV.